A single sample gave rise to the 10 T cell receptor beta chains below, sequenced in a study of blood T cell repertoires in COVID-19. Produced via immunoSEQ multiplex PCR; TCRdb's table is partial and in-frame only. The sample contains about 75,000 clones, roughly nine tenths of which appear only once. Sequencing input: peripheral blood. These TCRs come from a human donor in a cohort sampled during active COVID-19.

The chain recombines TRBV5-1 with TRBJ2-1; D is unclear. V lost 4 bases, J lost 7 bases, and 6 bases lay in between. The CDR3 extends over 11 amino acids. The germline V gene has CDR1 SGHRS and CDR2 YFSETQ. The CDR3 loop is CASSRENEQFF. CDR3 in DNA: TGCGCCAGCAGCCGAGAGAATGAGCAGTTCTTC.

The chain links TRBV7-8 to TRBJ1-2, with 8 bases identical to TRBD1. In germline, CDR1 is SGHVS, CDR2 FQNEAQ. The CDR3 totals 15 residues. J was trimmed by 2 bases and V by 1 base; bases with no gene match: 3. CDR3: CASSLVGDRNYGYTF. Written as DNA, the CDR3 is TGTGCCAGCAGCTTAGTTGGGGACAGGAACTATGGCTACACCTTC.

This rearrangement joins TRBV27 to TRBJ2-7; TRBD1 matches 11 bases. The J segment lost 6 bases and the V segment lost 0 bases, leaving 13 bases of the junction unmatched. This CDR3 has 18 residues. CDR1 is MNHEY and CDR2 is SMNVEV in the germline V gene (reference sequence). CDR3 DNA sequence: TGTGCCAGCAGTTTATCAAACTGCCCGGGACAGGGGGTCTGCGAGCAGTACTTC. It yields the protein CASSLSNCPGQGVCEQYF.

This chain links TRBV2 with TRBJ1-4; D perhaps matches TRBD1 (6 bases). The CDR3 sequence is 13 residues long. V dropped 3 bases and J dropped 11 bases, with 13 bases sitting between them. Germline CDR1 and CDR2: SNHLY and FYNNEI. The DNA for the CDR3 is TGTGCCAGCAGTGATGCTTTGCAGGGGAAACTGTTTTTT. Protein product: CASSDALQGKLFF.

Regarding this clone: This sample includes further DNA sequences coding for the same CDR3. The chain uses TRBV27 and TRBJ2-3, with 7 bases that match TRBD2. This CDR3 is built from 18 residues. Germline values: CDR1 MNHEY, CDR2 SMNVEV (reference sequence). V shed 0 bases and J 3 bases; nucleotides not matched to a gene: 12. The CDR3 sequence is CASSLSNPRGGRTDTQYF. The CDR3, as DNA: TGTGCCAGCAGTTTATCGAATCCTCGCGGCGGGAGAACAGATACGCAGTATTTT.

This chain's CDR3 is CASRRGLSPPENEKLFF. CDR3 nucleotides: TGTGCCAGCAGGAGAGGACTAAGCCCGCCCGAAAATGAAAAACTGTTTTTT. The chain combines TRBV3-1 (or the pseudogene TRBV3-2) with TRBJ1-4; the D is unclear. This CDR3 comprises 17 residues. The ends were cut back, 6 bases at V and 5 bases at J, with 22 bases in the middle. Looked up from germline, CDR1 is LGHDT and CDR2 is YNNKEL (reference sequence).

The rearrangement uses TRBV3-1 (or the pseudogene TRBV3-2) and TRBJ1-2; D unresolved. Germline CDR1 reads LGHDT; CDR2 reads YNNKEL (reference sequence). Trimming stripped 0 bases from V and 4 bases from J, with 9 bases between. The CDR3 is 14 residues long. CDR3 in DNA: TGTGCCAGCAGCCAAGATGGGCAGTTCTATGGCTACACCTTC. Translation gives CASSQDGQFYGYTF.

This clone was seen just once. The V gene is TRBV13, the J gene TRBJ2-7; 8 bases are a match to TRBD2. CDR3 length: 14 amino acids. J gave up 4 bases and V 8 bases, and 10 bases lay outside the gene matches. Per the germline V gene, CDR1 is PRHDT and CDR2 is FYEKMQ (reference sequence). The CDR3 coding sequence is TGTGCCAGCGAAAAAGCGGGAGACGGATACGAGCAGTACTTC. It is translated as CASEKAGDGYEQYF.

V usage is TRBV19 and J usage is TRBJ2-2, with D possibly being TRBD1 (6 bases). The CDR3 is 15 amino acids. CDR1 is LNHDA and CDR2 is SQIVND in the germline V gene (reference sequence). The V gene lost 6 bases and the J gene lost 4 bases, with 15 bases spanning the gap. The CDR3 DNA reads as TGTGCCAGTAGGGGGGCCTCCGGCGGCACCGGGGAGCTGTTTTTT. Its translation is CASRGASGGTGELFF.

The CDR3 reads CASSSQGGGTEAFF. CDR3 in DNA: TGTGCCAGCAGCTCCCAGGGGGGCGGCACTGAAGCTTTCTTT. V gene TRBV11-2 combines with J gene TRBJ1-1; TRBD1 aligns across 7 bases. Germline assignment: CDR1 SGHAT and CDR2 FQNNGV. CDR3 length: 14 amino acids. J was trimmed by 4 bases and V by 4 bases; bases with no gene match: 6.